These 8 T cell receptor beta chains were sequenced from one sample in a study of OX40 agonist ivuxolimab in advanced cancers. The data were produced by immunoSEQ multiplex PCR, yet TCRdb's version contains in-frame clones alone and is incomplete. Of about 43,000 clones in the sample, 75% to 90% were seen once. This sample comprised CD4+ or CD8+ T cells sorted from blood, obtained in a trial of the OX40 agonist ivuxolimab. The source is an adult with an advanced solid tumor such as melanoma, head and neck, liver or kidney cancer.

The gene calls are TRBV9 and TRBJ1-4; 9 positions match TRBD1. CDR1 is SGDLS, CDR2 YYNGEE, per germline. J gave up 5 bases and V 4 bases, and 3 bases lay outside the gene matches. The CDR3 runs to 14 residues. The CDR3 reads CASSKQGANEKLFF. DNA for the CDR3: TGTGCCAGCAGCAAACAGGGGGCAAATGAAAAACTGTTTTTT.

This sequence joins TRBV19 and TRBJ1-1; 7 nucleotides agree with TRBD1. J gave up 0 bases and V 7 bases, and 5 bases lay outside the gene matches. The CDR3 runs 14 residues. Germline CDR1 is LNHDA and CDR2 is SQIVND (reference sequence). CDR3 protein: CASNLGQLNTEAFF. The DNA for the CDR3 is TGTGCCAGTAACTTGGGACAGCTGAACACTGAAGCTTTCTTT. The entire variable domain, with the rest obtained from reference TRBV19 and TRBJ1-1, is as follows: DGGITQSPKYLFRKEGQNVTLSCEQNLNHDAMYWYRQDPGQGLRLIYYSQIVNDFQKGDIAEGYSVSREKKESFPLTVTSAQKNPTAFYLCASNLGQLNTEAFFGQGTRLTVV.

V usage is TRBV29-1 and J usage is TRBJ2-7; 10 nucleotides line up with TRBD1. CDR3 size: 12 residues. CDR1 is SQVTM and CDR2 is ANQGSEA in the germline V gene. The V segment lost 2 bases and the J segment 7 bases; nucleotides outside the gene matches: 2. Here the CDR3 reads CSVERTGGEQYF. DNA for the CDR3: TGCAGCGTTGAACGGACAGGGGGTGAGCAGTACTTC.

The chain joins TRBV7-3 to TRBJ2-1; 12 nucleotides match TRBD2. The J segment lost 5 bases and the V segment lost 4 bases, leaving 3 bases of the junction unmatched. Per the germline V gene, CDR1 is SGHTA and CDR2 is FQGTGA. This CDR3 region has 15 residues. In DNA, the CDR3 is TGTGCCAGCAGCTCTAGCGGGGGGGCTGACAATGAGCAGTTCTTC. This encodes CASSSSGGADNEQFF.

CDR3 DNA sequence: TGTGCCTCCTCGGAGGGCTACTCTGGGGCCAACGTCCTGACTTTC. Its translation: CASSEGYSGANVLTF. The V gene is TRBV30, the J gene TRBJ2-6; D perhaps matches TRBD2 (6 bases). Germline CDR1 is GTSNPN and CDR2 is SVGIG (reference sequence). V gave up 7 bases and J gave up 0 bases, with 13 bases separating them. This CDR3 has 15 residues.

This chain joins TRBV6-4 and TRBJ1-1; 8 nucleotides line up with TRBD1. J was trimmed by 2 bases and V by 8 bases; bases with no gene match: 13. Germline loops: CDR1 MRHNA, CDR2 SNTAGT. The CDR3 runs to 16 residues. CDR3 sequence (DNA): TGTGCCAGCGTGACAGGGGTAGGGTTAGGAAACACTGAAGCTTTCTTT. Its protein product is CASVTGVGLGNTEAFF.

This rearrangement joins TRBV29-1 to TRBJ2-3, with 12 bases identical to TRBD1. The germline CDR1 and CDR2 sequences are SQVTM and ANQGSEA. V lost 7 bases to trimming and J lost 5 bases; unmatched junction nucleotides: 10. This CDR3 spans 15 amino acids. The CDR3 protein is CSASTGQGAGDTQYF. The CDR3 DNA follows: TGCAGCGCGAGTACGGGACAGGGGGCCGGAGATACGCAGTATTTT.

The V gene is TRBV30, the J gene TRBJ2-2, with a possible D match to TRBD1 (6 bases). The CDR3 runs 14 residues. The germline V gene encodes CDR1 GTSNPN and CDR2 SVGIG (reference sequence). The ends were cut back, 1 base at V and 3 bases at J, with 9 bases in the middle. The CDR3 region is CAWSADSYTGELFF. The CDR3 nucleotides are TGTGCCTGGAGTGCGGACAGCTACACCGGGGAGCTGTTTTTT. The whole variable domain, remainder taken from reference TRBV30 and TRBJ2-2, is SQTIHQWPATLVQPVGSPLSLECTVEGTSNPNLYWYRQAAGRGLQLLFYSVGIGQISSEVPQNLSASRPQDRQFILSSKKLLLSDSGFYLCAWSADSYTGELFFGEGSRLTVL.